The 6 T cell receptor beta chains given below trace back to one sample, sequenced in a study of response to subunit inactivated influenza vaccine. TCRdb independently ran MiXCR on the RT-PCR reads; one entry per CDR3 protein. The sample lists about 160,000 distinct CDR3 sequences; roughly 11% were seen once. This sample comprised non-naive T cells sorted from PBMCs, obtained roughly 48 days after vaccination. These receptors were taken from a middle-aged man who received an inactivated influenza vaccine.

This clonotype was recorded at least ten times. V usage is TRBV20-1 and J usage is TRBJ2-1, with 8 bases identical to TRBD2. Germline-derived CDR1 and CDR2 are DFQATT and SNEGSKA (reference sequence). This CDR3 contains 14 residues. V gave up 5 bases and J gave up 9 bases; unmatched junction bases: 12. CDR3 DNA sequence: TGCAGTGCTCCCAGGAGCGGGAGAAGGGGTGAGCAGTTCTTC. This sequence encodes CSAPRSGRRGEQFF.

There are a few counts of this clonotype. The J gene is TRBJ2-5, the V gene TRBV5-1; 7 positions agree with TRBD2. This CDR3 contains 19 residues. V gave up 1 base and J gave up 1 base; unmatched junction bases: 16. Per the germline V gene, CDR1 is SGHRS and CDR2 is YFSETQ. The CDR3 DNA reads TGCGCCAGCAGCTTGCAATTTTCGGGGCTAGCGGTCAGCCAAGAGACCCAGTACTTC. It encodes CASSLQFSGLAVSQETQYF.

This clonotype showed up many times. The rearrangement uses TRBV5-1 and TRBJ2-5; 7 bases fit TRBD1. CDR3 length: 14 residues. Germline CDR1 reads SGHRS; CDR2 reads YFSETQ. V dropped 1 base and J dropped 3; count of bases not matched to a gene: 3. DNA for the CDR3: TGCGCCAGCAGCTTGCAGACAGGGAAAGAGACCCAGTACTTC. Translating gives CASSLQTGKETQYF. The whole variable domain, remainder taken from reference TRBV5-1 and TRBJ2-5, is KAGVTQTPRYLIKTRGQQVTLSCSPISGHRSVSWYQQTPGQGLQFLFEYFSETQRNKGNFPGRFSGRQFSNSRSEMNVSTLELGDSALYLCASSLQTGKETQYFGPGTRLLVL.

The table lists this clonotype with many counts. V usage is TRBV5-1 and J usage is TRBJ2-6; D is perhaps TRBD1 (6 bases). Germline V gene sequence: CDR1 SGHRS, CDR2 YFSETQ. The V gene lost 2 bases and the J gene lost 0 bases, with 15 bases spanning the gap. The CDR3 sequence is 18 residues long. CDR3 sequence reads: CASSLEGVRTSGANVLTF. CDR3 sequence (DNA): TGCGCCAGCAGCTTAGAGGGGGTCCGAACCTCTGGGGCCAACGTCCTGACTTTC.

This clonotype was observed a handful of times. CDR3 sequence (DNA): TGCAGCGTTTATTTGTACAATGAGCAGTTCTTC. Protein: CSVYLYNEQFF. The chain has TRBV29-1 and TRBJ2-1; D gene uncertain. The V gene lost 5 bases and the J gene lost 4 bases, with 6 bases spanning the gap. The germline V gene encodes CDR1 SQVTM and CDR2 ANQGSEA. The CDR3 length is 11 residues.

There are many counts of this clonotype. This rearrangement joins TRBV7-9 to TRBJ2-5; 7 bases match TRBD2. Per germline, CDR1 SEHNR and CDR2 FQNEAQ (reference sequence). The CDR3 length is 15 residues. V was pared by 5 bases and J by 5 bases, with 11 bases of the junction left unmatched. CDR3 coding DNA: TGTGCCAGCAGCGTCCCGGGACTAAGGTTGGAGACCCAGTACTTC. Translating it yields CASSVPGLRLETQYF.